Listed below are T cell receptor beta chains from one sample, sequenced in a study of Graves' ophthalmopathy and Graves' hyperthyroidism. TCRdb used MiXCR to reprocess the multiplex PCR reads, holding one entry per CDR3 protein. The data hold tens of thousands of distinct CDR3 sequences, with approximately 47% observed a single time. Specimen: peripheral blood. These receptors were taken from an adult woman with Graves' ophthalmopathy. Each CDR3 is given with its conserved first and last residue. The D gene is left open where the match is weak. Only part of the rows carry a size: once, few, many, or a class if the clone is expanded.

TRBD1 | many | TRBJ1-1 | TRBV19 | CASSAGQGIMSEAFF | TGTGCCAGTAGTGCGGGACAGGGAATAATGTCTGAAGCTTTCTTT
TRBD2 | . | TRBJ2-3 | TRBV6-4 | CASSEPTETSGRSDTQYF | TGTGCCAGCAGTGAACCTACTGAGACTAGCGGGAGGTCAGATACGCAGTATTTT